This T cell receptor (beta chain) stems from a study of blood T cell repertoires in COVID-19. In germline, CDR1 is SGHNT, CDR2 YYREEE (reference sequence). Deletions cut 2 bases from V and 3 bases from J, with 14 bases between. This CDR3 has 16 amino acids. Original methodology: The assay estimated nucleated cells by amplifying reference gene primers. Assay: immunoSEQ multiplex PCR; the TCRdb copy retains only in-frame clones and omits some. The DNA gave D and trimming, while V, J and clone size come from that table. The data contain over 100,000 clones, approximately 89% of them singletons. This clonotype was sampled from a woman in her 70s with COVID-19, enrolled during active disease. This rearrangement joins TRBV5-4 to TRBJ1-4; TRBD1 might be the D (6 bases). The sequencing input was peripheral blood. CDR3 residues: CASSFGGGLANEKLFF. The CDR3 DNA follows: TGTGCCAGCAGCTTCGGGGGGGGCCTAGCTAATGAAAAACTGTTTTTT.